These 9 T cell receptor beta chains share one sample of origin, sequenced in a study of T cells of healthy individuals (dated by TCRdb to 2016 to 2019). Library construction relied on 5' RACE. Sequencing was performed on an Illumina MiSeq. TCRdb's own reprocessing of the public reads used fastp at Q25 and MiXCR and kept productive beta chains. Each entry merges the rows of one CDR3 protein and shows their most common DNA and genes. Present in this sample are approximately 100,000 distinct CDR3 sequences, approximately 15% of which were seen just once. In total, the top ten clones hold 6.2% of the sample. The receptor set was obtained from a human donor in good health.

This chain joins TRBV7-6 and TRBJ2-6, with unresolved D. The CDR3 sequence is 14 residues long. CDR1 and CDR2 (germline): SGHVS, FNYEAQ. With 2 bases removed from V and 3 bases from J, the gap between germline ends came to 5 bases. CDR3: CASSLFLGANVLTF. The CDR3 coding sequence is TGTGCCAGCAGCTTATTCCTTGGGGCCAACGTCCTGACTTTC.

The chain employs TRBV7-8 and TRBJ2-7; 13 bases are a match to TRBD2. This CDR3 is 16 amino acids long. From germline, CDR1 is SGHVS and CDR2 FQNEAQ. V trimming: 6 bases; J trimming: 5 bases; junction bases outside the gene matches: 10. The CDR3 DNA is TGTGCCAGCAGACTCCAACTAGCGGGAGGGCCCCACGAGCAGTACTTC. Translating gives CASRLQLAGGPHEQYF.

This clonotype was picked up a small number of times. This chain uses TRBV7-2 with TRBJ1-2; perhaps TRBD1 as D (5 bases). There are 17 residues in the CDR3. V was pared by 4 bases and J by 3 bases, with 21 bases between. Looked up from germline, CDR1 is SGHTA and CDR2 is FQGNSA. In nucleotides, the CDR3 is TGTGCCAGCAGCTGGAGTGTGGGGCAAGGAGATTACTATGGCTACACCTTC. It specifies CASSWSVGQGDYYGYTF.

The gene calls are TRBV5-1 and TRBJ2-3; TRBD2 aligns across 7 bases. V was pared by 4 bases and J by 5 bases, with 10 bases of the junction left unmatched. CDR1 is SGHRS, CDR2 YFSETQ, per germline. There are 15 residues in the CDR3. The CDR3 sequence: CASSEAGDPGDTQYF. The CDR3 DNA sequence: TGCGCCAGCAGCGAGGCGGGGGACCCTGGAGATACGCAGTATTTT.

In its sample, this clonotype was seen a few times. The V gene is TRBV4-1, the J gene TRBJ2-3, with D maybe TRBD2 (6 bases). Trimming removed 1 base from V and 4 bases from J, with 18 bases in between. CDR3 length: 17 residues. Germline-derived CDR1 and CDR2 are MGHRA and YSYEKL. In DNA, the CDR3 is TGCGCCAGCAGCCAAGTCGGCAGGGAGGCTAAGGCAGATACGCAGTATTTT. It specifies CASSQVGREAKADTQYF.

This clonotype was found many times. The J gene is TRBJ1-5, the V gene TRBV9; perhaps TRBD1 as D (5 bases). The CDR3 totals 15 residues. Deletions cut 6 bases from V and 0 bases from J, with 13 bases between. The V gene's germline CDR1 is SGDLS and CDR2 YYNGEE. CDR3 sequence (DNA): TGTGCCAGCACCCTAACAGGTTATAGCAATCAGCCCCAGCATTTT. It translates to CASTLTGYSNQPQHF.

Concerning this clonotype: The conserved phenylalanine or tryptophan normally closing the CDR3 is absent here, so this likely arose from a read error. This chain uses TRBV11-2 with TRBJ2-2, with 9 bases aligning to TRBD1. Trimming cost V 4 bases and J 3 bases; bases outside gene matches: 3. The length of the CDR3 is 15 residues. Germline V gene data show CDR1 as SGHAT and CDR2 as FQNNGV. In DNA form, the CDR3 reads TGTGCCAGCAGCTCGGGACAGGGATACACCGGGGAGCTGTTTCTT. It is translated as CASSSGQGYTGELFL.

This clonotype was found many times. The CDR3 DNA reads TGTGCCAGCAGTTTTCGACGGACCGTCGCCACAGATACGCAGTATTTT. Protein sequence: CASSFRRTVATDTQYF. The J gene is TRBJ2-3, the V gene TRBV28; D not resolved. V lost 3 bases and J 2 bases, leaving 15 bases between the germline ends. Germline assignment: CDR1 MDHEN and CDR2 SYDVKM. This CDR3 region has 16 residues.

In its sample, this clonotype was seen a few times. J is TRBJ2-5 and V is TRBV5-4; the D gene could be TRBD1 or TRBD2 (5 bases each). Germline assignment: CDR1 SGHNT and CDR2 YYREEE (reference sequence). Trimming stripped 2 bases from V and 5 bases from J, with 10 bases between. The length of the CDR3 is 13 residues. CDR3 coding DNA: TGTGCCAGCAGCTTTGCCGGGGCCGAGACCCAGTACTTC. Residues: CASSFAGAETQYF.